This T cell receptor (beta chain) was identified in a study of T-cell memory formation after mild COVID-19. This clonotype was counted between two and nine times. In TCRdb, the 5' RACE reads were re-called with MiXCR into one record per CDR3 protein. The sample records about 49,000 distinct CDR3 sequences, 25% to 35% being singletons. V lost 3 bases to trimming and J lost 2 bases, with 16 bases between them. The CDR3 runs to 16 residues. Germline V lookup: CDR1 SGHAT, CDR2 FQNNGV. The sample taken for sequencing was PBMCs or a T cell subset sorted from them (not recorded which). The receptor comes from a man younger than 35 who had mild COVID-19 (a few samples of this study predate the infection). Cell type and time point are not known. The J gene is TRBJ2-5, the V gene TRBV11-2; a weak D match, TRBD2 (6 bases). The CDR3 loop reads CASSLGVSGLQETQYF. CDR3 nucleotides: TGTGCCAGCAGCTTGGGCGTTAGCGGATTACAAGAGACCCAGTACTTC.